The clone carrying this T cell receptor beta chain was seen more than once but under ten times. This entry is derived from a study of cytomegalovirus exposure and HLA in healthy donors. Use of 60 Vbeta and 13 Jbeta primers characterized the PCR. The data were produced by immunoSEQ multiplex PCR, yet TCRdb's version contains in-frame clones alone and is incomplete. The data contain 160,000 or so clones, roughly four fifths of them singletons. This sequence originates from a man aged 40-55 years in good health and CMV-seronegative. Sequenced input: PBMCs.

The CDR3 region has the DNA TGTGCCAGCAGATCCCAGGTATTCACAGATACGCAGTATTTT. Translation: CASRSQVFTDTQYF. The V gene is TRBV7-3, the J gene TRBJ2-3; no firm D call. CDR1 is SGHTA and CDR2 is FQGTGA in the germline V gene. Trimming took 6 bases from V and 2 from J, leaving 12 bases between them. The CDR3 covers 14 residues. Filled out from reference TRBV7-3 and TRBJ2-3, the complete variable domain reads GAGVSQTPSNKVTEKGKYVELRCDPISGHTALYWYRQSLGQGPEFLIYFQGTGAADDSGLPNDRFFAVRPEGSVSTLKIQRTERGDSAVYLCASRSQVFTDTQYFGPGTRLTVL.